The clone carrying this T cell receptor (beta chain) was counted once. This specimen comes from a study of Ad26.COV2.S vaccination and SARS-CoV-2 variants. For the study at large: The vaccine Ad26.COV2.S was put into the muscle once, or twice with 56 days between.

Noted treatment: over 15 received Ad26.COV2.S at low or high dose, single or two shots; 5 received placebo; per-sample allocation not given. Specimen acquisition occurred on day 63 following the initial vaccine or placebo injection. Assay used: immunoSEQ multiplex PCR; TCRdb lists only in-frame clones, some missing. This sample yields about 390,000 clones, of which 80% to 90% are seen a single time; 3.5% belongs to the top ten. The V gene's germline CDR1 is SGHDN and CDR2 FVKESK. The V end was cut by 2 bases, the J end by 4 bases, with 5 bases between. The CDR3 covers 12 residues. V gene TRBV14 combines with J gene TRBJ2-5; unclear D gene. The origin of this receptor is a person aged 18 to 65 who received the Ad26.COV2.S COVID-19 vaccine or a placebo. The sequences come from peripheral blood, collected in a trial of Ad26.COV2.S vaccine versus placebo. CDR3 bases: TGTGCCAGCAGCCAAAATGCAGAGACCCAGTACTTC. Its translation is CASSQNAETQYF. The entire variable domain, with the rest obtained from reference TRBV14 and TRBJ2-5, is as follows: EAGVTQFPSHSVIEKGQTVTLRCDPISGHDNLYWYRRVMGKEIKFLLHFVKESKQDESGMPNNRFLAERTGGTYSTLKVQPAELEDSGVYFCASSQNAETQYFGPGTRLLVL.